This T cell receptor beta chain stems from a study of blood T cell repertoires in COVID-19. Overall study context: The United States, Italy and Spain provided the acute and convalescent COVID-19 samples.

Participants spanned ages about 18 to 90 years and resided in fewer than 30 US areas. Participants' own reports of clinical history determined their cohort assignment. Two negative PCRs, clearance, or symptom resolution characterized the recovered Cohort 3 donors. TCRdb's table, derived via immunoSEQ multiplex PCR, lists solely in-frame clones and lacks some. The sample lists under 300,000 clones, around 90% occurring once. Germline values: CDR1 LGHDT, CDR2 YNNKEL (reference sequence). The CDR3 runs to 16 residues. V lost 5 bases and J lost 4, with 20 bases in between. The sequenced sample consisted of PBMCs or T cells enriched from blood (not recorded which). The sequence came from a woman between 40 and 55 years old who had recovered from COVID-19. The rearrangement uses TRBV3-1 (or the pseudogene TRBV3-2) and TRBJ1-2; no reliable D call. In DNA form, the CDR3 reads TGTGCCAGCAGCTCGCGGGATTTAGAACGGCTCTATGGCTACACCTTC. It codes for CASSSRDLERLYGYTF.